This entry features one T cell receptor beta chain sequence. Source study methods: Estimation of nucleated cell counts was performed using reference gene primer amplification. TCRdb's table, derived via immunoSEQ multiplex PCR, lists solely in-frame clones and lacks some. The DNA was the basis for D and trimming; V, J and clone size are from that table. The data show about 140,000 clones, over 60% seen once. This sample is drawn from a study of blood T cell repertoires in COVID-19. Germline V CDR1 and CDR2: SGHVS, FQNEAQ. With V trimmed by 3 bases and J by 0 bases, 6 bases remained unmatched. The CDR3 covers 18 residues.

The genes are TRBV7-8 and TRBJ2-6; TRBD2 matches 9 bases. Sequenced input: peripheral blood. This clonotype was obtained from a woman in her 50s with active or convalescent COVID-19. In DNA, the CDR3 is TGTGCCAGCAGCTTCCGACTAGCGGTGAGCTCTGGGGCCAACGTCCTGACTTTC. Amino acid sequence: CASSFRLAVSSGANVLTF.